This T cell receptor (beta chain) was identified in a study of shared clonotypes between healthy human individuals. Notes on this clone: Its antigen is still unknown.

Assay: immunoSEQ multiplex PCR; the TCRdb copy retains only in-frame clones and omits some. Of 1,500,000 or so clones listed, just under 99% are singletons. The study, taken as a whole, reports: Relative to memory subsets, naive subsets generally showed larger estimated richness.

V was clipped by 1 base and J by 8 bases, with 10 bases between them. The CDR3 is made up of 13 amino acids. The germline V gene encodes CDR1 SGHNT and CDR2 YYREEE (reference sequence). The chain uses TRBV5-4 and TRBJ2-1; D gene ambiguous. The receptor's source is a man aged 25-45 years in good health. Sequenced sample: naive CD4+ T cells sorted from blood. The subset was: CD45RA+ positively selected. The CDR3: CASSLWGGDEQFF. CDR3 nucleotides: TGTGCCAGCAGCTTGTGGGGTGGGGATGAGCAGTTCTTC.